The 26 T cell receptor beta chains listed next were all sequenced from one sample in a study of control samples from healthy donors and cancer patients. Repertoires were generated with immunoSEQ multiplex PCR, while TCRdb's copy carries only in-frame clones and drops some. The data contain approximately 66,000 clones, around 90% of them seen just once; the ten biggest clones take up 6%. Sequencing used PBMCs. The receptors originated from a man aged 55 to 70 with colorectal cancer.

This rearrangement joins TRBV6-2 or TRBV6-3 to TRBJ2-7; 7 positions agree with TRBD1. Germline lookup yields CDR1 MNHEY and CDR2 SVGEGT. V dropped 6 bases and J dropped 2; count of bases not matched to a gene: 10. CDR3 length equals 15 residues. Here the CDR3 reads CASSSPGGRPYEQYF. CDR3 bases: TGTGCCAGCAGCTCCCCAGGGGGTCGCCCCTACGAGCAGTACTTC.

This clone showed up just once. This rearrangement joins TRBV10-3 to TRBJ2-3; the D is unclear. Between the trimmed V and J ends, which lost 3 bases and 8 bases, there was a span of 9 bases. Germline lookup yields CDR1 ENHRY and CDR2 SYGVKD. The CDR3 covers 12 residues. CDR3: CAISEGLGTQYF. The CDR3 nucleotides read TGTGCCATCAGTGAAGGTCTAGGTACGCAGTATTTT.

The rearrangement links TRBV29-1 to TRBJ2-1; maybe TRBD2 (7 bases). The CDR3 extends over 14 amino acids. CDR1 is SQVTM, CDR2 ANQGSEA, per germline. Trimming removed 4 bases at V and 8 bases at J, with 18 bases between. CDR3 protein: CSVGSRWEGDEQFF. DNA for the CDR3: TGCAGCGTTGGGTCTAGGTGGGAGGGGGATGAGCAGTTCTTC.

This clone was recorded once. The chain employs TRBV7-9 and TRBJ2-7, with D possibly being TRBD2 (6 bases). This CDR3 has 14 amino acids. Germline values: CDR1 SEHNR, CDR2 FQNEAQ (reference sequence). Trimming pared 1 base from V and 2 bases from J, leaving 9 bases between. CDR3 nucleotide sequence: TGTGCCAGCAGCTTAGTGGGAGGCCCCTACGAGCAGTACTTC. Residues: CASSLVGGPYEQYF.

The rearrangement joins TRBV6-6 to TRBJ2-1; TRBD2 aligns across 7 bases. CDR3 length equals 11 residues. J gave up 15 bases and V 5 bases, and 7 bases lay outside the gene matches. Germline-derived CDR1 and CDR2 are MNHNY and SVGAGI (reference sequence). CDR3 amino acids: CASSDRGVGFF. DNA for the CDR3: TGTGCCAGCAGTGATCGGGGGGTGGGGTTCTTC.

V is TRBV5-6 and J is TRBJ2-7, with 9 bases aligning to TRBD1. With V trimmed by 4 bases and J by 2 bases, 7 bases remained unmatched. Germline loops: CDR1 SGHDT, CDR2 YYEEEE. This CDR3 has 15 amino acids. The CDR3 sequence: CASSPGQGRPYEQYF. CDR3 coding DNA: TGTGCCAGCAGCCCCGGACAGGGGCGACCCTACGAGCAGTACTTC. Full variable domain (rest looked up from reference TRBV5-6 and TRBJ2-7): DAGVTQSPTHLIKTRGQQVTLRCSPKSGHDTVSWYQQALGQGPQFIFQYYEEEERQRGNFPDRFSGHQFPNYSSELNVNALLLGDSALYLCASSPGQGRPYEQYFGPGTRLTVT.

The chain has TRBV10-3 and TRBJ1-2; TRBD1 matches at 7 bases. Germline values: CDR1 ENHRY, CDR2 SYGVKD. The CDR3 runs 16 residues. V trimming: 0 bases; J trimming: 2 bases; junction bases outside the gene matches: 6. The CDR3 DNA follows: TGTGCCATCAGTGAGTCGGGGGGACAGTGGAACTATGGCTACACCTTC. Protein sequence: CAISESGGQWNYGYTF.

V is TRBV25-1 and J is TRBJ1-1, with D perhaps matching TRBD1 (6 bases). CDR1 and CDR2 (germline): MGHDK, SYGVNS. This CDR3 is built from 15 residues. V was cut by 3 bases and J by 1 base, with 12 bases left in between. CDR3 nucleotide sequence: TGTGCCAGCAGTGAGACAGGAATAGGGAACACTGAAGCTTTCTTT. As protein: CASSETGIGNTEAFF.

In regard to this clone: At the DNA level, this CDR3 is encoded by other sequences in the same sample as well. The DNA for the CDR3 is TGTGCCAGCAGTTGGACAGAGCCTAGCACAGATACGCAGTATTTT. It codes for CASSWTEPSTDTQYF. The chain joins TRBV6-6 to TRBJ2-3; weak D call: TRBD1 (6 bases). V gave up 4 bases and J gave up 0 bases, with 11 bases separating them. The germline gives CDR1 MNHNY, CDR2 SVGAGI (reference sequence). The CDR3 is made up of 15 amino acids.

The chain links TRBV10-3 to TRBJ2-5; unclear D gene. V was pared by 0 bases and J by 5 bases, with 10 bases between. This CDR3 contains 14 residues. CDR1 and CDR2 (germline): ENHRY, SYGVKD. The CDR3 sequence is CAISESSRRETQYF. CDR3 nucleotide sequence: TGTGCCATCAGTGAGTCGAGTCGGCGGGAGACCCAGTACTTC.

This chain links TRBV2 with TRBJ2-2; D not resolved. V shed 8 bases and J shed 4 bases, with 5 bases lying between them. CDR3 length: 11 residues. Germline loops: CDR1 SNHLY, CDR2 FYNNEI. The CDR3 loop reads CASGPTGELFF. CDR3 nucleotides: TGTGCCAGCGGCCCCACCGGGGAGCTGTTTTTT.

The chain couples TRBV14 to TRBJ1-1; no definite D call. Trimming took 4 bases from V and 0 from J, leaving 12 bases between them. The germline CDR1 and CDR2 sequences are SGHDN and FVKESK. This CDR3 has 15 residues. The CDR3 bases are TGTGCCAGCAGCCTCTATCGGACGGTGAACACTGAAGCTTTCTTT. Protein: CASSLYRTVNTEAFF.

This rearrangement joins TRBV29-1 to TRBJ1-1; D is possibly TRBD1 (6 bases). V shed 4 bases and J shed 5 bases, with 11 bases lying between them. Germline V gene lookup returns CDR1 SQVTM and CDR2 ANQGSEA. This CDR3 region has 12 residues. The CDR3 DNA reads TGCAGCGTTGCTGGGGGGCTGACTGAAGCTTTCTTT. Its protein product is CSVAGGLTEAFF.

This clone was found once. CDR3 sequence (DNA): TGTGCCAGCAGCTTTAAGTCTAGCGGGCCGCGCGAGCAGTTCTTC. It yields the protein CASSFKSSGPREQFF. The rearrangement links TRBV5-8 to TRBJ2-1, with 8 bases matching TRBD2. The germline CDR1 and CDR2 sequences are SGHTS and YDEGEE. The CDR3 is 15 residues long. The J segment lost 10 bases and the V segment lost 2 bases, leaving 11 bases of the junction unmatched.

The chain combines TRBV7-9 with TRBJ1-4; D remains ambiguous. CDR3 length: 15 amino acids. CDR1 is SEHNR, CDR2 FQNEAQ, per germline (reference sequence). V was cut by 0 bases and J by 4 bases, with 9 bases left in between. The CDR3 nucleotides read TGTGCCAGCAGCTTAGCTGTTGCGGGTAATGAAAAACTGTTTTTT. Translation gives CASSLAVAGNEKLFF.

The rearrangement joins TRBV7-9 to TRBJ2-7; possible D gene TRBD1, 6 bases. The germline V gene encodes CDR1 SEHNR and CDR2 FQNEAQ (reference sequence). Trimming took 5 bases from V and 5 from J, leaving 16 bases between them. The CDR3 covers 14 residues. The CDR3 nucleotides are TGTGCCAGCAGCCCTCTCCCCGGGACACACGAGCAGTACTTC. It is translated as CASSPLPGTHEQYF.

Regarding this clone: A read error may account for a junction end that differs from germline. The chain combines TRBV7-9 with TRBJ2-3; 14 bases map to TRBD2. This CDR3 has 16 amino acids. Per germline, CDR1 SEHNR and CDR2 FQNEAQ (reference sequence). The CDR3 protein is CASSLAGGLAGAPSIF. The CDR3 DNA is TGTGCCAGCAGCTTAGCGGGGGGACTAGCGGGGGCCCCCTCGATCTTT.

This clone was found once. The CDR3 coding sequence is TGTGCCAGCTCACCCCTTGAAGGGACAGGGATAACTGAAGCTTTCTTT. Translating gives CASSPLEGTGITEAFF. The chain uses TRBV18 and TRBJ1-1; 9 nucleotides line up with TRBD1. Trimming removed 3 bases from V and 5 bases from J; junction bases left unmatched: 10. The CDR3 has 16 amino acids. CDR1 and CDR2 (germline): KGHSH, LQKENI.

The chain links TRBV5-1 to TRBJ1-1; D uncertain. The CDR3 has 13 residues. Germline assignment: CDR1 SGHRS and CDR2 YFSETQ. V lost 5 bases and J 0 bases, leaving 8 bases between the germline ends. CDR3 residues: CASRGRLNTEAFF. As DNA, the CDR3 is TGCGCCAGCAGAGGGAGATTGAACACTGAAGCTTTCTTT. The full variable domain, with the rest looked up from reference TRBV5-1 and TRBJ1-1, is KAGVTQTPRYLIKTRGQQVTLSCSPISGHRSVSWYQQTPGQGLQFLFEYFSETQRNKGNFPGRFSGRQFSNSRSEMNVSTLELGDSALYLCASRGRLNTEAFFGQGTRLTVV.

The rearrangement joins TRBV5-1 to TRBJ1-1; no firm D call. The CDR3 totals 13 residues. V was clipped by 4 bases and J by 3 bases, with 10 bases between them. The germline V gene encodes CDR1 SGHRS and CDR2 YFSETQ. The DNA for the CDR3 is TGCGCCAGCAGCCAGACGCGGGACACTGAAGCTTTCTTT. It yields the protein CASSQTRDTEAFF.

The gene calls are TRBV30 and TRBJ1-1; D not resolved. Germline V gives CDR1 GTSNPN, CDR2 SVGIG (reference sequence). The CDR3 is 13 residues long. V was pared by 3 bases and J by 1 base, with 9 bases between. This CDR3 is CAWSLERNTEAFF. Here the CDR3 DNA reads TGTGCCTGGAGCCTGGAGAGGAACACTGAAGCTTTCTTT.

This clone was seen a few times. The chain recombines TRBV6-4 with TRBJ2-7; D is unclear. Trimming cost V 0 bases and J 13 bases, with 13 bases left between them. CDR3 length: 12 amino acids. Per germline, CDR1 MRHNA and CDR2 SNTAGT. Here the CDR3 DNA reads TGTGCCAGCAGTGACTCGGTCTACCTCGGATACTTC. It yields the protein CASSDSVYLGYF.

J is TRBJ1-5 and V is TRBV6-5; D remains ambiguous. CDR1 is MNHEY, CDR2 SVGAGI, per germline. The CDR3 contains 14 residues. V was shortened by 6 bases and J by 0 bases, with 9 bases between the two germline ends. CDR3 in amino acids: CASRGRYSNQPQHF. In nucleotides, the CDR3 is TGTGCCAGCAGGGGGAGATATAGCAATCAGCCCCAGCATTTT.

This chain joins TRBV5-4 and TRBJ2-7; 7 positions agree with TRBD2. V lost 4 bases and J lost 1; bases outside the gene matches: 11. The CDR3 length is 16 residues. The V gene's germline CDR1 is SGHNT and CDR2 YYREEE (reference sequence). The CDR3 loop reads CASSPGEGSASYEQYF. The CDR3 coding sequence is TGTGCCAGCAGCCCTGGGGAGGGGAGTGCGTCCTACGAGCAGTACTTC.

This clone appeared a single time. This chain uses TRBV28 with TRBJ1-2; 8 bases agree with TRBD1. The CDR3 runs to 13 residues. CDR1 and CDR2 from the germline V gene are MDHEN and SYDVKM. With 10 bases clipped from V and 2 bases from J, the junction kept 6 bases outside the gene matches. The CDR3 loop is CAIGRGLNYGYTF. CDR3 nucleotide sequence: TGTGCCATCGGCAGGGGGCTGAACTATGGCTACACCTTC.

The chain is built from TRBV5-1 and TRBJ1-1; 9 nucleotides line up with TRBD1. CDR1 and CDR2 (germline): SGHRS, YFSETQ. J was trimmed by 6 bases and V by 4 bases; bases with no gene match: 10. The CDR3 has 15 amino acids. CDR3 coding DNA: TGCGCCAGCAGCCCGGCGGGGGACAGGGACCCTGAAGCTTTCTTT. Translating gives CASSPAGDRDPEAFF.